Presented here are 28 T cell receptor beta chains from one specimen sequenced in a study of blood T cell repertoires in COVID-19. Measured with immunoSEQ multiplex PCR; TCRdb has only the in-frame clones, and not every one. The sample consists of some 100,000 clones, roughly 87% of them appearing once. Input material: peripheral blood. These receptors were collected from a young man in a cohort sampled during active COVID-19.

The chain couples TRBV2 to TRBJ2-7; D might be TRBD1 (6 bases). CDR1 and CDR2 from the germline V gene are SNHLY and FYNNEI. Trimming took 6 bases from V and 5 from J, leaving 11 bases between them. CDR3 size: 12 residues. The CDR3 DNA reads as TGTGCCAGCAGAAGACAGGTCCACGAGCAGTACTTC. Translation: CASRRQVHEQYF.

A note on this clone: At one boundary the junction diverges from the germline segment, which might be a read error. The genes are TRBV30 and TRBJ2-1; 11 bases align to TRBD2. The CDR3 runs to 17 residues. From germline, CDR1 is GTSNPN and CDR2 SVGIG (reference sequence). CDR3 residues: CAWSRLAGISSYSEQFF. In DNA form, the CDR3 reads TGTGCCTGGAGCCGACTAGCGGGGATCAGCTCCTACAGTGAGCAGTTCTTC.

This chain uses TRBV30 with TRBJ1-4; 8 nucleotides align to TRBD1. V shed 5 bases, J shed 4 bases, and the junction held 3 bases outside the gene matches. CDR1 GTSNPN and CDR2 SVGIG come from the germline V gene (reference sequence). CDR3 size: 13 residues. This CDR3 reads CAWGTGLNEKLFF. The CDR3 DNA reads TGTGCCTGGGGGACAGGACTTAATGAAAAACTGTTTTTT.

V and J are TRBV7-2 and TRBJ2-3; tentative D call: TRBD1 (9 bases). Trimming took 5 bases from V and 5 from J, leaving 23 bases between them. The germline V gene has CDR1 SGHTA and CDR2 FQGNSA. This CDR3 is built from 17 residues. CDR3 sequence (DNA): TGTGCCAGCAGCCCACCCGGGGGGGGGACAGGGATAGATACGCAGTATTTT. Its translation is CASSPPGGGTGIDTQYF.

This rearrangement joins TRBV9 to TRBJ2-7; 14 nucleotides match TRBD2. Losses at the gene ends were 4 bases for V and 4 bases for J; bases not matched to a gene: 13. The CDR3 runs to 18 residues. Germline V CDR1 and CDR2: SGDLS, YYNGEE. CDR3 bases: TGTGCCAGCAGCCCGGGACTAGCGGGGGCCCCACGCGGGTACGAGCAGTACTTC. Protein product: CASSPGLAGAPRGYEQYF.

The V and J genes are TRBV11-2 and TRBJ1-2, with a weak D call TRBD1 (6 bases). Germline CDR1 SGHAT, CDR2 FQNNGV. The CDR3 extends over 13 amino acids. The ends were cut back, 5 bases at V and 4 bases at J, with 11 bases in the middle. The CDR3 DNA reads TGTGCCAGCAGCGCCAGGGGACCCTATGGCTACACCTTC. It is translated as CASSARGPYGYTF.

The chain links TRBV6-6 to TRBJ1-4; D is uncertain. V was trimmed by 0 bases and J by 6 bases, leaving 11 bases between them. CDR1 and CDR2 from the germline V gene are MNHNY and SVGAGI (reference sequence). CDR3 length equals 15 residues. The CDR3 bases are TGTGCCAGCAGTTACTCGATGAGGGAGGATGAAAAACTGTTTTTT. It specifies CASSYSMREDEKLFF.

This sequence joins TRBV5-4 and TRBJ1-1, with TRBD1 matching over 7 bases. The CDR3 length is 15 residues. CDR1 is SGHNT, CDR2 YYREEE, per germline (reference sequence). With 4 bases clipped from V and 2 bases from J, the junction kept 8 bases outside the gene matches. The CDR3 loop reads CASSDREMANTEAFF. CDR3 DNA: TGTGCCAGCAGCGACAGGGAAATGGCCAACACTGAAGCTTTCTTT.

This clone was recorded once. Written as DNA, the CDR3 is TGTGCCAGCTCTCGGAACGGGGGGAGCTCTGGAAACACCATATATTTT. Amino acid sequence: CASSRNGGSSGNTIYF. The V call is TRBV18, the J call TRBJ1-3; D perhaps matches TRBD1 (5 bases). The CDR3 covers 16 residues. Between the trimmed V and J ends, which lost 6 bases and 0 bases, there was a span of 15 bases. The germline V gene has CDR1 KGHSH and CDR2 LQKENI.

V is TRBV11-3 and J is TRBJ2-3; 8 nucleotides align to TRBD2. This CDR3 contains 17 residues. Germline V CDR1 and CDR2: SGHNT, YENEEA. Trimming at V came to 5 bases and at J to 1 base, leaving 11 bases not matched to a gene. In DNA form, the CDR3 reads TGTGCCAGCAGCCAGACCTTGCGGGGGGACCGCACAGATACGCAGTATTTT. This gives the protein CASSQTLRGDRTDTQYF.

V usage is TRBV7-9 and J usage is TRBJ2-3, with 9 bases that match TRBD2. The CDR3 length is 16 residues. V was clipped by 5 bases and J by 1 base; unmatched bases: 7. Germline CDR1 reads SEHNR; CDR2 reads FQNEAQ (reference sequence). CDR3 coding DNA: TGTGCCAGCAGCCGGCGGGGGGGCCTGGGCACAGATACGCAGTATTTT. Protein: CASSRRGGLGTDTQYF.

The CDR3 DNA follows: TGTGCCAGCGGACAGCCTAATAATGAAAAACTGTTTTTT. Its translation: CASGQPNNEKLFF. The genes are TRBV2 and TRBJ1-4; TRBD1 is a possible D gene (6 bases). The CDR3 loop spans 13 amino acids. Germline V CDR1 and CDR2: SNHLY, FYNNEI. Trimming left V 8 bases short and J 4 bases short, with 11 bases between.

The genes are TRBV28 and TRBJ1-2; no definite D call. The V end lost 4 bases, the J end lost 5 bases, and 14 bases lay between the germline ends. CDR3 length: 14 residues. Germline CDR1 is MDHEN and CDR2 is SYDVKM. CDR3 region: CASSSRGGPYGYTF. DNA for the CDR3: TGTGCCAGCAGTTCCCGTGGAGGTCCTTATGGCTACACCTTC.

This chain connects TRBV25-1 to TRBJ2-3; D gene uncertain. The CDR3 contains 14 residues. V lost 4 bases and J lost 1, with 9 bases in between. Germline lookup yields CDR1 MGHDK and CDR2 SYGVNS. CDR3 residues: CASSVRQGTDTQYF. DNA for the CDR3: TGTGCCAGCAGTGTTCGTCAGGGCACAGATACGCAGTATTTT. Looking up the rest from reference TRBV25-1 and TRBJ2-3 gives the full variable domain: EADIYQTPRYLVIGTGKKITLECSQTMGHDKMYWYQQDPGMELHLIHYSYGVNSTEKGDLSSESTVSRIRTEHFPLTLESARPSHTSQYLCASSVRQGTDTQYFGPGTRLTVL.

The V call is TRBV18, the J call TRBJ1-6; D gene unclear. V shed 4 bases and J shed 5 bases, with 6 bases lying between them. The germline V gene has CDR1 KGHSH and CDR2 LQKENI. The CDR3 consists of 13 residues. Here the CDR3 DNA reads TGTGCCAGCTCACAGGGAGATAATTCACCCCTCCACTTT. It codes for CASSQGDNSPLHF. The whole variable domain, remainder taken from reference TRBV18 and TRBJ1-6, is NAGVMQNPRHLVRRRGQEARLRCSPMKGHSHVYWYRQLPEEGLKFMVYLQKENIIDESGMPKERFSAEFPKEGPSILRIQQVVRGDSAAYFCASSQGDNSPLHFGNGTRLTVT.

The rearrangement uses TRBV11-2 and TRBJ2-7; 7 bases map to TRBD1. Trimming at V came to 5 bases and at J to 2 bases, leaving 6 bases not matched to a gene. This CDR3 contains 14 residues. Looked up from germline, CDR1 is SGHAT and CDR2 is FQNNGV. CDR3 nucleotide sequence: TGTGCCAGCAGCGACTACAGGGGACCCTACGAGCAGTACTTC. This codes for CASSDYRGPYEQYF.

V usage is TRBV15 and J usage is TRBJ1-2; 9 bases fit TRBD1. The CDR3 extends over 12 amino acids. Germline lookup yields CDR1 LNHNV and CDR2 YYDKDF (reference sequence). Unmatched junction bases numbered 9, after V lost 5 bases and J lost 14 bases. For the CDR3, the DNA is TGTGCCACCAGCCCACCGGGACAGGGCGGTACCTTC. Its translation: CATSPPGQGGTF.

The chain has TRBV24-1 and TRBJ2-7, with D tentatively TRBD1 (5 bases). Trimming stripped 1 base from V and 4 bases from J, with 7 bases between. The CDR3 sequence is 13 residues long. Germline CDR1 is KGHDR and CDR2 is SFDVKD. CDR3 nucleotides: TGTGCCACCAGTGATTTAGGGGCTTACGAGCAGTACTTC. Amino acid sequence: CATSDLGAYEQYF.

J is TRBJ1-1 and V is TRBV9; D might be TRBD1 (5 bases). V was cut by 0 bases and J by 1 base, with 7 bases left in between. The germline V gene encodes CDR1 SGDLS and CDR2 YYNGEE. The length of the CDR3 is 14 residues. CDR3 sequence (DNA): TGTGCCAGCAGCGTAGGAAGGGGGAACACTGAAGCTTTCTTT. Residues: CASSVGRGNTEAFF.

The CDR3 region has the DNA TGTGCCTGGAGTCTCCTGGGACGGGGGGCGAGCAACGAGCAGTACTTC. Protein: CAWSLLGRGASNEQYF. V and J are TRBV30 and TRBJ2-7; a weak D match, TRBD2 (7 bases). Trimming shortened V by 2 bases and J by 5 bases, and 22 bases separated the two germline ends. The CDR3 sequence is 16 residues long. In germline, CDR1 is GTSNPN, CDR2 SVGIG (reference sequence).

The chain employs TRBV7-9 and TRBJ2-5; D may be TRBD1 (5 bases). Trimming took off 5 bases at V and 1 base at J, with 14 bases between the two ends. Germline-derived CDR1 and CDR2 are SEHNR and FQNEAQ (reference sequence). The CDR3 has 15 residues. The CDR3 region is CASSLSAGPQETQYF. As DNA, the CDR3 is TGTGCCAGCAGCCTGTCAGCAGGGCCCCAAGAGACCCAGTACTTC.

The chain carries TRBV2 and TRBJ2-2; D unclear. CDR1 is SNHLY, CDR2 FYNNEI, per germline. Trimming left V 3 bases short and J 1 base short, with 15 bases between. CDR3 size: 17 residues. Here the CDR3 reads CASSDTVNSGNTGELFF. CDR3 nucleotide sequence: TGTGCCAGCAGTGATACAGTGAACAGTGGGAACACCGGGGAGCTGTTTTTT.

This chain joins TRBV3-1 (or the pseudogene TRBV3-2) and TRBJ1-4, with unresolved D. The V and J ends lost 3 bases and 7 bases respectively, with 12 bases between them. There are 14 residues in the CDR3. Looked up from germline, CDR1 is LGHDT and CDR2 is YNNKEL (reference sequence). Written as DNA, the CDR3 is TGTGCCAGCAGCCATAGCCCGACTGGTGAAAAACTGTTTTTT. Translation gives CASSHSPTGEKLFF.

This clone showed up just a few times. CDR3 sequence (DNA): TGCGCCAGCAGCCCTCTACTAGCGGAAGAGACCCAGTACTTC. This encodes CASSPLLAEETQYF. The chain recombines TRBV4-3 with TRBJ2-5; 8 bases match TRBD2. Losses at the gene ends were 4 bases for V and 3 bases for J; bases not matched to a gene: 4. CDR1 is LGHNA and CDR2 is YSLEER in the germline V gene. The length of the CDR3 is 14 residues.

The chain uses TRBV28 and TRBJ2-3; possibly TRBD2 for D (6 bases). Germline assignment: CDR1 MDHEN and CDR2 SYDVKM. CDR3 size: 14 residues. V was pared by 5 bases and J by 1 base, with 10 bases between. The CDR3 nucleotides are TGTGCCAGCAGTGTGAGCGGGCGCACAGATACGCAGTATTTT. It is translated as CASSVSGRTDTQYF. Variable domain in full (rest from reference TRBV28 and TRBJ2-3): DVKVTQSSRYLVKRTGEKVFLECVQDMDHENMFWYRQDPGLGLRLIYFSYDVKMKEKGDIPEGYSVSREKKERFSLILESASTNQTSMYLCASSVSGRTDTQYFGPGTRLTVL.

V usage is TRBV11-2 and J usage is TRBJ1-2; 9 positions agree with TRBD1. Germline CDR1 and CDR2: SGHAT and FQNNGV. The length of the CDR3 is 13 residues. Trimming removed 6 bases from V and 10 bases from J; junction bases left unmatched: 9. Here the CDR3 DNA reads TGTGCCAGCAGATCAACAGGGGGCGAGGACTACACCTTC. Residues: CASRSTGGEDYTF.

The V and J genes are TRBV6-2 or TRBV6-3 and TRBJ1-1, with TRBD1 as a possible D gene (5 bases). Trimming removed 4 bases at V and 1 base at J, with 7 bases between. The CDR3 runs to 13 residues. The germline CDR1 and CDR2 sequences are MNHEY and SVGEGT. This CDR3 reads CASSFTGNTEAFF. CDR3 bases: TGTGCCAGCAGTTTTACAGGGAACACTGAAGCTTTCTTT.

Here the CDR3 reads CSASKAGANTGELFF. The CDR3 DNA follows: TGCAGTGCTAGTAAAGCGGGCGCGAACACCGGGGAGCTGTTTTTT. The rearrangement links TRBV20-1 to TRBJ2-2; a possible D gene is TRBD2 (6 bases). This CDR3 is 15 amino acids long. Trimming left V 3 bases short and J 0 bases short, with 11 bases between. Per germline, CDR1 DFQATT and CDR2 SNEGSKA (reference sequence).